These 10 T cell receptor beta chains were all obtained from the same sample, sequenced in a study of blood T cell repertoires in COVID-19. Sequenced by immunoSEQ multiplex PCR; TCRdb stores in-frame clones only, minus some. The sample records around 4,000 clones, approximately 89% being singletons. Sequenced sample: peripheral blood. These receptors originate from a woman in her 70s with active COVID-19.

The V gene is TRBV6-2 or TRBV6-3, the J gene TRBJ2-7; 11 bases agree with TRBD2. The germline gives CDR1 MNHEY, CDR2 SVGEGT. J gave up 7 bases and V 2 bases, and 13 bases lay outside the gene matches. The CDR3 is 17 amino acids. As DNA, the CDR3 is TGTGCCAGCAGTTACCCTTCCATAGCGGGGGGGCCGGGGGAGCAGTACTTC. Its translation is CASSYPSIAGGPGEQYF.

The V and J genes are TRBV5-1 and TRBJ2-3; 15 nucleotides line up with TRBD2. CDR1 is SGHRS and CDR2 is YFSETQ in the germline V gene. This CDR3 has 16 amino acids. J was trimmed by 2 bases and V by 3 bases; bases with no gene match: 1. The CDR3 is CASSWTSGGDTDTQYF. The CDR3 region has the DNA TGCGCCAGCAGCTGGACTAGCGGGGGGGACACAGATACGCAGTATTTT.

The chain joins TRBV2 to TRBJ2-7; D uncertain. The CDR3 covers 15 residues. The germline V gene encodes CDR1 SNHLY and CDR2 FYNNEI. With 4 bases removed from V and 6 bases from J, the gap between germline ends came to 19 bases. CDR3 amino acids: CASSAFPQVGAEQYF. The DNA for the CDR3 is TGTGCCAGCAGTGCTTTCCCCCAAGTAGGAGCCGAGCAGTACTTC.

This clone was seen more than once but under ten times. The chain recombines TRBV3-1 (or the pseudogene TRBV3-2) with TRBJ2-7, with 8 positions matching TRBD2. The CDR3 consists of 15 residues. CDR1 LGHDT and CDR2 YNNKEL come from the germline V gene (reference sequence). With V trimmed by 6 bases and J by 0 bases, 7 bases remained unmatched. CDR3 bases: TGTGCCAGCAGGCGAACTAGCGGCCCCTCCTACGAGCAGTACTTC. Translation: CASRRTSGPSYEQYF.

The table lists this clone with a count of one. This rearrangement joins TRBV5-1 to TRBJ2-7; perhaps TRBD2 as D (5 bases). Trimming removed 0 bases at V and 0 bases at J, with 13 bases between. The CDR3 is 16 residues long. Germline CDR1 and CDR2: SGHRS and YFSETQ. The CDR3 DNA reads as TGCGCCAGCAGCTTGGAGGTAACGGGGATCTCCTACGAGCAGTACTTC. The encoded protein is CASSLEVTGISYEQYF. The full variable domain, completed using reference TRBV5-1 and TRBJ2-7, is KAGVTQTPRYLIKTRGQQVTLSCSPISGHRSVSWYQQTPGQGLQFLFEYFSETQRNKGNFPGRFSGRQFSNSRSEMNVSTLELGDSALYLCASSLEVTGISYEQYFGPGTRLTVT.

The chain couples TRBV5-5 to TRBJ1-1; D may be TRBD1 (5 bases). The V gene's germline CDR1 is SGHKS and CDR2 YYEKEE (reference sequence). The germline V and J ends were trimmed by 4 bases and 2 bases, with 12 bases remaining between them. The CDR3 sequence is 14 residues long. This CDR3 is CASSRVGGNTEAFF. DNA for the CDR3: TGTGCCAGCAGCCGCGTCGGGGGTAACACTGAAGCTTTCTTT.

The V and J genes are TRBV7-2 and TRBJ2-5; possible D gene TRBD1, 6 bases. The V end lost 5 bases, the J end lost 4 bases, and 17 bases lay between the germline ends. CDR1 and CDR2 (germline): SGHTA, FQGNSA. The CDR3 runs to 15 residues. This CDR3 is CASSPRTGTRETQYF. Here the CDR3 DNA reads TGTGCCAGCAGCCCAAGGACCGGGACAAGAGAGACCCAGTACTTC.

The V call is TRBV4-1, the J call TRBJ2-7; 7 bases agree with TRBD1. This CDR3 comprises 17 residues. CDR1 and CDR2 from the germline V gene are MGHRA and YSYEKL. Trimming cost V 2 bases and J 0 bases; bases outside gene matches: 10. The CDR3 reads CASSQFLGQFSSYEQYF. DNA for the CDR3: TGCGCCAGCAGCCAATTCTTGGGACAGTTCAGCTCCTACGAGCAGTACTTC.

This chain links TRBV9 with TRBJ1-1; D is uncertain. V was cut by 5 bases and J by 1 base, with 9 bases left in between. CDR3 length equals 13 residues. The germline gives CDR1 SGDLS, CDR2 YYNGEE. This CDR3 is CASSASGNTEAFF. CDR3 nucleotides: TGTGCCAGCAGTGCTTCAGGGAACACTGAAGCTTTCTTT.

The V gene is TRBV18, the J gene TRBJ2-1; tentatively, D is TRBD2 (5 bases). The CDR3 spans 15 residues. The germline gives CDR1 KGHSH, CDR2 LQKENI. Trimming pared 1 base from V and 0 bases from J, leaving 7 bases between. The DNA for the CDR3 is TGTGCCAGCTCACCACAGCGGTCCTCCTACAATGAGCAGTTCTTC. Encoded protein: CASSPQRSSYNEQFF.